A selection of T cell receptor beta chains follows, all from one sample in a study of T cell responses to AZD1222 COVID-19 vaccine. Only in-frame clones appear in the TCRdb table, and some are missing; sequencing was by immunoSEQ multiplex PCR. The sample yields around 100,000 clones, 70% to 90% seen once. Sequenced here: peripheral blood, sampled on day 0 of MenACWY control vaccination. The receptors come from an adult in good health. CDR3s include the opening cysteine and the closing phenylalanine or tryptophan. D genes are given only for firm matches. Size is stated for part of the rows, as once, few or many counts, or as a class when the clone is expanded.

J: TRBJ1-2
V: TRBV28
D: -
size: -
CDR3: CASSSYLTASYGYTF
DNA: TGTGCCAGCAGCTCATATTTGACAGCATCCTATGGCTACACCTTC

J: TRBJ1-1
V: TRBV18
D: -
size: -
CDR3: CASSPGDLRVLGFF
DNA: TGTGCCAGCTCACCAGGGGACCTGAGGGTTTTAGGATTCTTT

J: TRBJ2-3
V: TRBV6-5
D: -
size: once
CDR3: CASLRPPDCTDTQYF
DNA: TGTGCCAGTCTCCGCCCCCCGGATTGCACAGATACGCAGTATTTT

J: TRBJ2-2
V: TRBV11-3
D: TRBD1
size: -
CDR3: CAQPLYTGERNTGELFF
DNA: TGTGCCCAACCCCTATATACAGGGGAAAGGAACACCGGGGAGCTGTTTTTT

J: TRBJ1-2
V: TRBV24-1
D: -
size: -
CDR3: CATSDPIGGLNYGYTF
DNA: TGTGCCACCAGTGACCCCATTGGGGGCCTTAACTATGGCTACACCTTC

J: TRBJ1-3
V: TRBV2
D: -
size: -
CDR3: CASSSQHGNTIYF
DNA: TGTGCCAGCAGTTCACAGCACGGAAACACCATATATTTT

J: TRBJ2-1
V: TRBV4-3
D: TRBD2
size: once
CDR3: CASSQGLAGGNEQFF
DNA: TGCGCCAGCAGCCAAGGGTTAGCGGGGGGGAATGAGCAGTTCTTC

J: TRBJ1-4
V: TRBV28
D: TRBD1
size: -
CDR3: CASSLSPQGSEKLFF
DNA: TGTGCCAGCAGTTTATCCCCACAGGGGAGTGAAAAACTGTTTTTT

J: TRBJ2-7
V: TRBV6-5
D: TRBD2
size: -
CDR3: CASSPGLAVSYEQYF
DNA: TGTGCCAGCAGCCCGGGACTAGCGGTCTCCTACGAGCAGTACTTC

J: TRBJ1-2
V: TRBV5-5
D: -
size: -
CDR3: CASSRNYGYTF
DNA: TGTGCCAGCAGCAGGAACTATGGCTACACCTTC

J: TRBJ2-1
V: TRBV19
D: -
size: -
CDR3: CASSQGQYNEQFF
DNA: TGTGCCAGTAGTCAAGGACAGTACAATGAGCAGTTCTTC

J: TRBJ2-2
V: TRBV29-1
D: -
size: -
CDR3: CSVEVTGRGTGELFF
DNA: TGCAGCGTTGAAGTTACAGGACGTGGCACCGGGGAGCTGTTTTTT

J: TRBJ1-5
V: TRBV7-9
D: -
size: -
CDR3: CASSLAGIQPQHF
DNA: TGTGCCAGCAGCTTAGCGGGGATTCAGCCCCAGCATTTT

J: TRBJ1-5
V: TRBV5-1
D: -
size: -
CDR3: CASSPAPDQPQHF
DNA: TGCGCCAGCAGTCCAGCCCCGGATCAGCCCCAGCATTTT

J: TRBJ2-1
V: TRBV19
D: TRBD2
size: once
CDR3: CASSPARSGVYNEQFF
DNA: TGTGCCAGTAGTCCCGCAAGAAGCGGGGTCTACAATGAGCAGTTCTTC

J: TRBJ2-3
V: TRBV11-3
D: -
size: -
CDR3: CASSPGVDTDTQYF
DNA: TGTGCCAGCAGCCCGGGGGTCGACACAGATACGCAGTATTTT

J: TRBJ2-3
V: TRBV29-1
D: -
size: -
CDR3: CSVGGVGDTQYF
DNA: TGCAGCGTTGGAGGGGTTGGGGATACGCAGTATTTT

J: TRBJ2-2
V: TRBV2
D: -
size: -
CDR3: CASSARPYTGELFF
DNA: TGTGCCAGCAGTGCGCGGCCCTACACCGGGGAGCTGTTTTTT

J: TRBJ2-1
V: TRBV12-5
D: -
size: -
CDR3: CASGFLGEQFF
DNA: TGTGCTAGTGGTTTCCTGGGGGAGCAGTTCTTC

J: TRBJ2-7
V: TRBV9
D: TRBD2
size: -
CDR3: CASSAYGGEDEQYF
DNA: TGTGCCAGCAGCGCTTACGGGGGGGAGGACGAGCAGTACTTC

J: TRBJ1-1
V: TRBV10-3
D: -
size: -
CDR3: CAISDPGSKGNTEAFF
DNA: TGTGCCATCAGTGACCCGGGCTCTAAGGGGAACACTGAAGCTTTCTTT

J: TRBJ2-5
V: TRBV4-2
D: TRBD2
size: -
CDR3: CASSQEGSRLAGEQETQYF
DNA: TGTGCCAGCAGCCAAGAGGGGAGCCGGCTAGCGGGGGAGCAAGAGACCCAGTACTTC

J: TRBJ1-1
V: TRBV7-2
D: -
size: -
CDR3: CASSLAGLHTEAFF
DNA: TGTGCCAGCAGCTTAGCGGGGCTTCACACTGAAGCTTTCTTT

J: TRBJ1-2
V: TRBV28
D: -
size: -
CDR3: CASTYGQSYGYTF
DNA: TGTGCCAGCACTTATGGGCAGTCTTATGGCTACACCTTC

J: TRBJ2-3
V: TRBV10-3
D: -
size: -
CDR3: CAISAGGLQSDTQYF
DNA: TGTGCCATCAGCGCCGGGGGTCTTCAATCGGATACGCAGTATTTT

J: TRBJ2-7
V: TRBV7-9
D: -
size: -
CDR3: CASSSRRPPREQYF
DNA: TGTGCCAGCAGCTCGCGTCGCCCTCCACGCGAGCAGTACTTC

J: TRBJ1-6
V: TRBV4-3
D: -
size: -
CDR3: CASSLAPPPRGDSPLHF
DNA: TGCGCCAGCAGCCTTGCGCCCCCCCCGAGGGGCGATTCACCCCTCCACTTT

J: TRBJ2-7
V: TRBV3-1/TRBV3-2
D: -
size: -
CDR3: CASSQDREQVF
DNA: TGTGCCAGCAGCCAAGATAGGGAGCAGGTCTTC

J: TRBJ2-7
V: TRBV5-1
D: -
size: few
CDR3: CASSLAYEQYF
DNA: TGCGCCAGCAGCTTGGCCTACGAGCAGTACTTC

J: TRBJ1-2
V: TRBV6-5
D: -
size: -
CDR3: CASSYSWGDYGYTF
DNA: TGTGCCAGCAGTTACTCGTGGGGCGACTATGGCTACACCTTC

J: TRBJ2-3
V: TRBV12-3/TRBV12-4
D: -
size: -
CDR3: CASSFASTDTQYF
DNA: TGTGCCAGCAGTTTCGCCAGCACAGATACGCAGTATTTT

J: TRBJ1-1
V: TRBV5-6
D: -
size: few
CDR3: CASSFQNTEAFF
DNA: TGTGCCAGCAGCTTTCAGAACACTGAAGCTTTCTTT

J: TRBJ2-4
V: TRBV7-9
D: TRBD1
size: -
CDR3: CASSPGNTPRTGKNIQYF
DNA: TGTGCCAGCAGCCCGGGAAACACACCTCGGACAGGGAAAAACATTCAGTACTTC

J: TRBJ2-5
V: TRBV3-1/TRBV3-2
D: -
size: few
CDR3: CASSQETQYF
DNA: TGTGCCAGCAGCCAAGAGACCCAGTACTTC

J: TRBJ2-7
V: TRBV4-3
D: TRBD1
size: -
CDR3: CASSSGTGFSEQYF
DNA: TGCGCCAGCAGCTCCGGGACAGGATTTAGCGAGCAGTACTTC

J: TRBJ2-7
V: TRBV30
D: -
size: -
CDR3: CAWSRSSGEQYF
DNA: TGTGCCTGGAGTAGGTCATCGGGCGAGCAGTACTTC

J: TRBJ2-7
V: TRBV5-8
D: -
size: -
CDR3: CASSLDRGGGEQYF
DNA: TGTGCCAGCAGCTTGGACCGGGGAGGAGGAGAGCAGTACTTC

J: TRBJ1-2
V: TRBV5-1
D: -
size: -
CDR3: CASSFLESGSGYTF
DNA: TGCGCCAGCAGCTTTCTGGAGTCAGGCAGCGGCTACACCTTC

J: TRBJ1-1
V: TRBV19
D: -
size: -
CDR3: CASSIDPGRAEAFF
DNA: TGTGCCAGTAGTATAGATCCCGGGAGGGCTGAAGCTTTCTTT

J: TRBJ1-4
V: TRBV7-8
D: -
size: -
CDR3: CASSLRQFNEKLFF
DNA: TGTGCCAGCAGCTTAAGACAGTTTAATGAAAAACTGTTTTTT

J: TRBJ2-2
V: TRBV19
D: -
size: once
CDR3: CASTQTDTGELFF
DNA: TGTGCCAGTACTCAGACAGACACCGGGGAGCTGTTTTTT

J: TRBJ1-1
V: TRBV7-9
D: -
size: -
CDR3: CASSLARGNTEAFF
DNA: TGTGCCAGCAGCTTAGCGCGGGGGAACACTGAAGCTTTCTTT

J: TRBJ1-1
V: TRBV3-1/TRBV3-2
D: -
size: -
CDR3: CASSSHSGAPNTEAFF
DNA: TGTGCCAGCAGTTCACATTCGGGGGCCCCGAACACTGAAGCTTTCTTT

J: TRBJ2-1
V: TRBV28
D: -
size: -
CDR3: CASRPRQGRDEQFF
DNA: TGTGCCAGCAGGCCAAGACAGGGGAGGGATGAGCAGTTCTTC

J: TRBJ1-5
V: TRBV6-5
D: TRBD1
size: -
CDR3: CASTLDRVTQPQHF
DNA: TGTGCCAGCACTCTAGACAGGGTGACTCAGCCCCAGCATTTT

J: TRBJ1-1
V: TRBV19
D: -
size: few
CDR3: CASSTGTVGTEAFF
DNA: TGTGCCAGTAGTACGGGGACGGTGGGCACTGAAGCTTTCTTT

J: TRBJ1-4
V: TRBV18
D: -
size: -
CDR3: CASSPTSTNEKLFF
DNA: TGTGCCAGCTCGCCCACGTCAACTAATGAAAAACTGTTTTTT

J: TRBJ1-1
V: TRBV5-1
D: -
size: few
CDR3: CASSLAGEGFEAFF
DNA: TGCGCCAGCAGCTTGGCGGGGGAAGGGTTTGAAGCTTTCTTT

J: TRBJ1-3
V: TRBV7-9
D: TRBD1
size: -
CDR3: CASSFQGGGGNTIYF
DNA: TGTGCCAGCAGCTTCCAGGGGGGAGGTGGAAACACCATATATTTT

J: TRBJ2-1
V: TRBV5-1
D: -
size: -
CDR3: CASSLGNRLNEQFF
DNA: TGCGCCAGCAGCTTAGGAAATCGTTTGAATGAGCAGTTCTTC

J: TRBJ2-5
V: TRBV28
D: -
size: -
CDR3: CASSQTGGETQYF
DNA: TGTGCCAGCAGCCAGACAGGAGGAGAGACCCAGTACTTC

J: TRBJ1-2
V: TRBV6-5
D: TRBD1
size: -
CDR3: CASSFDRGANYGYTF
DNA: TGTGCCAGCAGTTTCGACAGGGGAGCTAACTATGGCTACACCTTC